This is a list of T cell receptor beta chains from one sample in a study of vaccination effects on CD4 cells after COVID-19. Sequenced by immunoSEQ multiplex PCR; TCRdb stores in-frame clones only, minus some. The sample contains around 66,000 clones, 70% to 85% of which appear only once. For these TCRs, the target antigens are not known. The sequenced sample was CD4+ T cells from PBMCs cultured without peptide, obtained after COVID-19 vaccination. Receptors originate from a human donor who received a COVID-19 vaccine. The CDR3 runs from the conserved cysteine through the conserved F or W.

TRBV24-1	TRBJ1-2	CATSDPDRDYGYTF
TRBV18	TRBJ2-4	CASSPVQGPKNIQYF
TRBV5-1	TRBJ1-2	CASSLGGVNYGYTF
TRBV6-5	TRBJ2-3	CASSRGSFRDTQYF
TRBV5-1	TRBJ2-5	CASSLGGGQETQYF
TRBV19	TRBJ2-3	CASSTSGGASDTQYF
TRBV3-1/TRBV3-2	TRBJ1-4	CASSQDVEKEKLFF
TRBV18	TRBJ1-5	CASSEQGSNQPQHF
TRBV18	TRBJ1-5	CASSSQEVGPQHF
TRBV4-2	TRBJ1-1	CASSQDGVNTEAFF
TRBV24-1	TRBJ1-1	CATKDTSNTEAFF
TRBV12-5	TRBJ2-1	CASGRSGGDEQFF
TRBV7-2	TRBJ1-4	CASSVFGTGDEKLFF
TRBV6-5	TRBJ2-3	CASSYSGAGGRYTQYF
TRBV6-2/TRBV6-3	TRBJ2-4	CASSTGVHANIQYF
TRBV29-1	TRBJ2-2	CSVGTLNTGELFF
TRBV5-1	TRBJ2-1	CASSLDLTEQFF
TRBV2	TRBJ1-5	CARLNRDREISNQPQHF
TRBV18	TRBJ1-4	CASSPRTGGRDEKLFF
TRBV5-1	TRBJ2-3	CASSLEGGGTDTQYF
TRBV7-3	TRBJ2-5	CASSNTTGQPNF
TRBV19	TRBJ2-1	CASSSHGLGGSYNEQFF
TRBV9	TRBJ2-2	CASSSPGGGERTGELFF
TRBV2	TRBJ1-6	CASSELGSYNSPLHF
TRBV6-4	TRBJ2-3	CASSDTITDTQYF
TRBV7-3	TRBJ2-2	CASSLGTGTGELFF
TRBV5-6	TRBJ1-2	CASRSTGYSYGYTF
TRBV29-1	TRBJ1-2	CSANRAHYGYTF
TRBV5-1	TRBJ1-2	CASSIGTGDSGYTF
TRBV2	TRBJ1-6	CASSPRGGLSPLHF
TRBV3-1/TRBV3-2	TRBJ2-1	CASSRGSNSYNEQFF
TRBV24-1	TRBJ1-3	CATSDESSSGNTIYF
TRBV14	TRBJ1-2	CASSPRADSNYGYTF
TRBV7-2	TRBJ2-5	CASSKYGETQYF
TRBV28	TRBJ1-5	CASSSLRTGTQPQHF
TRBV18	TRBJ2-5	CASSPPSGQETQYF
TRBV5-1	TRBJ2-3	CASAKTGYSTDTQYF
TRBV2	TRBJ2-1	CASSEPRVNEQFF
TRBV4-1	TRBJ2-5	CASSNQQGKQETQYF
TRBV28	TRBJ2-5	CASSFGLETQYF
TRBV27	TRBJ1-1	CASSIHSTTLYEAFF
TRBV7-9	TRBJ1-6	CASSSSIGSPLHF
TRBV5-4	TRBJ2-3	CASSRTSGGTRTDTQYF
TRBV7-2	TRBJ1-5	CASSLEMGKPQHF
TRBV2	TRBJ2-5	CASSGRRQTQYF
TRBV18	TRBJ2-5	CASSRGSQETQYF
TRBV29-1	TRBJ1-1	CSVGQGNTEAFF
TRBV30	TRBJ1-4	CAWSRSYEKLFF
TRBV6-6	TRBJ1-5	CASSRQGGNQPQHF
TRBV5-1	TRBJ2-5	CASRPGLAGSYQETQYF
TRBV6-6	TRBJ1-1	CASSPTKGGKNTEAFF
TRBV7-2	TRBJ2-3	CASRSSGGADTQYF